This TCR beta chain stems from a study of CD8 T cells in ankylosing spondylitis. Libraries for TCR beta were made by quantitative 5'-RACE with molecular barcodes. MiXCR was run by TCRdb on the 5' RACE reads, yielding one entry per CDR3 protein. This table has under 850,000 distinct CDR3 sequences, around 20% appearing once. The CDR3 loop spans 17 amino acids. Germline CDR1 is MGHRA and CDR2 is YSYEKL. With V trimmed by 1 base and J by 1 base, 8 bases remained unmatched. In the case of this clonotype: Its target is unknown.

The study's findings and limits: Ankylosing spondylitis blood appeared to carry a characteristic TCR beta motif of roughly 8 highly homologous variants. Past studies reported some motif variants in reactive arthritis synovial fluid and blood. Reportedly, disease-linked clones are significantly enriched in ankylosing spondylitis patients' matched synovial fluid.

Sequencing was done on a sample of blood, either unsorted or a sorted T cell fraction (not recorded which). This TCR came from a male donor with ankylosing spondylitis. V usage is TRBV4-1 and J usage is TRBJ2-3, with TRBD1 identical over 7 bases. CDR3 sequence reads: CASSQVQKGTGTDTQYF. CDR3 sequence (DNA): TGCGCCAGCAGCCAAGTACAGAAGGGGACAGGCACAGATACGCAGTATTTT.